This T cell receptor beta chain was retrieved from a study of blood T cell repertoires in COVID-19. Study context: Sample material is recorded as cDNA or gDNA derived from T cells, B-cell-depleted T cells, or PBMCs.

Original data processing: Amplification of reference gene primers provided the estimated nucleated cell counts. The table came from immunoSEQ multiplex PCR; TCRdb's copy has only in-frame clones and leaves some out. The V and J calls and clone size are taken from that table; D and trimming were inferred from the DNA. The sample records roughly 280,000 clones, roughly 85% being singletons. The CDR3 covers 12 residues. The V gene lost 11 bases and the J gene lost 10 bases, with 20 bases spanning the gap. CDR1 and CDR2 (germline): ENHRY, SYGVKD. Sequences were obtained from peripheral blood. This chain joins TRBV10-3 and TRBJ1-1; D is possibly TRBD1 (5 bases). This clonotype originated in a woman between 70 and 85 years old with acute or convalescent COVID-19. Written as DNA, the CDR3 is TGTGCCGCCCGCGGCCAGGGAATAATAGCTTTCTTT. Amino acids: CAARGQGIIAFF.